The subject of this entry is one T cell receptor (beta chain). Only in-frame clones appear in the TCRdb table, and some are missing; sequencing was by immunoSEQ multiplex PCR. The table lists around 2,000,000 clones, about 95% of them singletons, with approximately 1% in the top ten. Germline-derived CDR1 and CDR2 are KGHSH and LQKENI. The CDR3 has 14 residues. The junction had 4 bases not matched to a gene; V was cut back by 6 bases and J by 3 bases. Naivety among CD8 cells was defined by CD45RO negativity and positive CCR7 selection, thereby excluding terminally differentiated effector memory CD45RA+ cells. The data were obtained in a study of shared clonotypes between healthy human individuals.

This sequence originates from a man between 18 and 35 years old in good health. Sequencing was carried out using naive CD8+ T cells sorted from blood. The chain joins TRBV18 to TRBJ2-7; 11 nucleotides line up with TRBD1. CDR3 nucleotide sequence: TGTGCCAGCTCTACCGGGACAGGGGGCTACGAGCAGTACTTC. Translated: CASSTGTGGYEQYF.